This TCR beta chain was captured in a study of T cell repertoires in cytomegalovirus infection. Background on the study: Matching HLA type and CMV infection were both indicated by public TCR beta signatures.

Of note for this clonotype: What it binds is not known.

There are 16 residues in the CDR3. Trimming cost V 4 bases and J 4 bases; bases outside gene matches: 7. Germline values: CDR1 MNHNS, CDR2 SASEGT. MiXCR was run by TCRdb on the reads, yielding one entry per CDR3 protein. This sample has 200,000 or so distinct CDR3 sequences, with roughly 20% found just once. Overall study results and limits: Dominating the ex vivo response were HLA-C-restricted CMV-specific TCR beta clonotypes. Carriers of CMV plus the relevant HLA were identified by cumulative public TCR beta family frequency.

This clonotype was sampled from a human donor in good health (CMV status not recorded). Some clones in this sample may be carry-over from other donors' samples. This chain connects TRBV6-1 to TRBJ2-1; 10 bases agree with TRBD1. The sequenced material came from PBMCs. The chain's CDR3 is CASSVLGQGEYNEQFF. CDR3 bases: TGTGCCAGCAGTGTTCTCGGACAGGGGGAATACAATGAGCAGTTCTTC.